One sample yielded the 28 T cell receptor beta chains listed below, sequenced in a study of control samples from healthy donors and cancer patients (dated by TCRdb to the early 2020s). Libraries were made using the immunoSEQ multiplex PCR assay. Sourced from immuneACCESS, this table was stored by TCRdb with only in-frame sequences that have V and J called. A share of the clones is absent; for the studies checked, an unresolved V gene accounts for under half, and the remainder has no known explanation. The sample table shows roughly 64,000 clones, and about nine tenths are seen once. The top ten clones comprise roughly 1.2% of the sample. Sequencing was performed on PBMCs. These receptors were collected from a woman aged 45-60 years with colorectal cancer.

The rearrangement links TRBV6-5 to TRBJ2-7, with 8 positions matching TRBD2. Germline CDR1 and CDR2: MNHEY and SVGAGI. V was clipped by 6 bases and J by 3 bases; unmatched bases: 7. The CDR3 totals 14 residues. Here the CDR3 reads CASSGAGAVYEQYF. The CDR3, as DNA: TGTGCCAGCAGCGGAGCGGGGGCGGTCTACGAGCAGTACTTC.

This clone was counted only a few times. The chain recombines TRBV5-1 with TRBJ2-3, with D possibly TRBD1 on 6 matching bases. The CDR3 totals 15 residues. CDR1 is SGHRS and CDR2 is YFSETQ in the germline V gene. Trimming left V 4 bases short and J 5 bases short, with 17 bases between. In DNA, the CDR3 is TGCGCCAGCAGCCTCCCGGACAGCCGAGGAGATACGCAGTATTTT. This translates into CASSLPDSRGDTQYF.

The V call is TRBV3-1 (or the pseudogene TRBV3-2), the J call TRBJ1-5; perhaps TRBD1 as D (6 bases). The V and J ends lost 4 bases and 3 bases respectively, with 10 bases between them. Germline V gene lookup returns CDR1 LGHDT and CDR2 YNNKEL (reference sequence). The CDR3 consists of 14 residues. CDR3 region: CASSPRQVNQPQHF. DNA of the CDR3: TGTGCCAGCAGCCCCAGACAGGTCAATCAGCCCCAGCATTTT.

The chain combines TRBV9 with TRBJ2-5, with 13 bases that match TRBD2. Germline V gives CDR1 SGDLS, CDR2 YYNGEE. After removal of 3 bases from V and 4 bases from J, the junction contained 6 bases not matched to a gene. The CDR3 contains 16 residues. The CDR3 DNA follows: TGTGCCAGCAGCGAAACTAGCGGGGGGGGTTTAGAGACCCAGTACTTC. As protein: CASSETSGGGLETQYF.

This chain joins TRBV2 and TRBJ1-4; TRBD1 aligns across 8 bases. CDR1 and CDR2 from the germline V gene are SNHLY and FYNNEI. The CDR3 is 15 amino acids. The trim removed 5 bases at V and 5 bases at J, leaving 7 bases unmatched. CDR3 residues: CASSTQGAPNEKLFF. The CDR3 DNA reads TGTGCCAGCAGTACGCAGGGGGCTCCAAATGAAAAACTGTTTTTT.

The chain employs TRBV2 and TRBJ2-1; unclear D gene. The germline CDR1 and CDR2 sequences are SNHLY and FYNNEI. The CDR3 spans 11 residues. Trimming removed 8 bases at V and 6 bases at J, with 8 bases between. This CDR3 reads CASSGSNEQFF. The DNA of the CDR3 is TGTGCCAGCTCGGGCTCCAATGAGCAGTTCTTC.

This sequence joins TRBV28 and TRBJ2-1, with D perhaps matching TRBD2 (7 bases). CDR1 is MDHEN, CDR2 SYDVKM, per germline. This CDR3 region has 14 residues. Trimming shortened V by 3 bases and J by 7 bases, and 13 bases separated the two germline ends. DNA for the CDR3: TGTGCCAGCAGTTTTCGGGGAGGGGGTAATGAGCAGTTCTTC. As protein: CASSFRGGGNEQFF.

The V call is TRBV12-5, the J call TRBJ2-1; 8 nucleotides agree with TRBD2. After removal of 2 bases from V and 4 bases from J, the junction contained 4 bases not matched to a gene. Germline CDR1 and CDR2: LGHNT and FRNRAP. CDR3 size: 15 residues. The CDR3 DNA reads as TGTGCTAGTGGTTTGTGGGCTAGCGGGTACAATGAGCAGTTCTTC. Protein product: CASGLWASGYNEQFF. The full variable domain, its missing parts supplied by reference TRBV12-5 and TRBJ2-1, is DARVTQTPRHKVTEMGQEVTMRCQPILGHNTVFWYRQTMMQGLELLAYFRNRAPLDDSGMPKDRFSAEMPDATLATLKIQPSEPRDSAVYFCASGLWASGYNEQFFGPGTRLTVL.

The chain joins TRBV19 to TRBJ1-4; D gene unclear. The V end lost 4 bases, the J end lost 7 bases, and 16 bases lay between the germline ends. The germline gives CDR1 LNHDA, CDR2 SQIVND (reference sequence). The CDR3 is made up of 15 amino acids. The CDR3 sequence is CASSTGPPAREKLFF. In DNA, the CDR3 is TGTGCCAGTAGTACCGGACCTCCGGCCCGTGAAAAACTGTTTTTT.

The V and J genes are TRBV4-1 and TRBJ1-1; 8 bases are shared with TRBD1. Germline V gives CDR1 MGHRA, CDR2 YSYEKL. The V gene end was trimmed by 4 bases and the J gene end by 1 base; junction bases not matched to a gene: 5. The CDR3 has 15 amino acids. The CDR3 region has the DNA TGCGCCAGCAGCCTCCCGACAGGGGCGAACACTGAAGCTTTCTTT. Its protein is CASSLPTGANTEAFF.

This sequence joins TRBV6-1 and TRBJ2-1, with TRBD2 matching over 8 bases. The ends lost 4 bases at V and 6 bases at J; junction bases unmatched: 20. CDR1 is MNHNS, CDR2 SASEGT, per germline. There are 19 residues in the CDR3. The CDR3 spells CASSAPTGRGGTRGNEQFF. The CDR3 region has the DNA TGTGCCAGCAGTGCCCCGACGGGCAGGGGAGGGACTAGGGGCAATGAGCAGTTCTTC.

This clone was seen a few times. The rearrangement links TRBV7-6 to TRBJ2-2; the match to TRBD2 covers 16 bases. Germline V lookup: CDR1 SGHVS, CDR2 FNYEAQ. The CDR3 length is 17 residues. Losses at the gene ends were 5 bases for V and 6 bases for J; bases not matched to a gene: 6. CDR3 loop: CASSHSGLAGGAGELFF. As DNA, the CDR3 is TGTGCCAGCAGCCACTCGGGACTAGCGGGAGGGGCCGGGGAGCTGTTTTTT. The full variable domain, with the rest looked up from reference TRBV7-6 and TRBJ2-2, is GAGVSQSPRYKVTKRGQDVALRCDPISGHVSLYWYRQALGQGPEFLTYFNYEAQQDKSGLPNDRFSAERPEGSISTLTIQRTEQRDSAMYRCASSHSGLAGGAGELFFGEGSRLTVL.

The chain links TRBV6-5 to TRBJ2-7; tentative D call: TRBD1 (6 bases). Germline assignment: CDR1 MNHEY and CDR2 SVGAGI. V was trimmed by 6 bases and J by 6 bases, leaving 21 bases between them. CDR3 length: 15 residues. The CDR3 DNA is TGTGCCAGCAGAAAACAGGGTGTAGTGGCGGGCGAGCAGTACTTC. Its protein product is CASRKQGVVAGEQYF.

This rearrangement joins TRBV4-2 to TRBJ2-7; no clear D. V lost 0 bases, J lost 4 bases, and 10 bases lay in between. The CDR3 consists of 14 residues. Germline-derived CDR1 and CDR2 are LGHNA and YNFKEQ. CDR3: CASSQDVGSYEQYF. For the CDR3, the DNA is TGTGCCAGCAGCCAAGATGTAGGCAGTTACGAGCAGTACTTC.

V is TRBV5-1 and J is TRBJ1-2, with a tentative D call TRBD1 (6 bases). Trimming removed 5 bases at V and 4 bases at J, with 18 bases between. Per the germline V gene, CDR1 is SGHRS and CDR2 is YFSETQ. The CDR3 is 15 residues long. The CDR3 DNA is TGCGCCAGCAGGCCCGGGGCAGGGGACGGCTATGGCTACACCTTC. Protein sequence: CASRPGAGDGYGYTF. The whole variable domain, filled in from reference TRBV5-1 and TRBJ1-2, reads KAGVTQTPRYLIKTRGQQVTLSCSPISGHRSVSWYQQTPGQGLQFLFEYFSETQRNKGNFPGRFSGRQFSNSRSEMNVSTLELGDSALYLCASRPGAGDGYGYTFGSGTRLTVV.

This clone has a handful of counts. The chain combines TRBV6-5 with TRBJ1-2, with 7 positions matching TRBD1. The CDR3 is made up of 12 amino acids. Germline lookup yields CDR1 MNHEY and CDR2 SVGAGI. The CDR3 protein is CATWGQQMPTTF. CDR3 nucleotide sequence: TGTGCTACATGGGGACAGCAGATGCCTACAACCTTC.

This chain links TRBV12-3 or TRBV12-4 with TRBJ1-2; weak D call: TRBD1 (6 bases). Trimming stripped 5 bases from V and 2 bases from J, with 6 bases between. CDR3 length: 12 amino acids. The DNA of the CDR3 is TGTGCCAGCAGTGGACAGAACTATGGCTACACCTTC. Its translation: CASSGQNYGYTF.

This clone was counted once. The CDR3 here is CASSARGRNTGELFF. CDR3 nucleotide sequence: TGTGCCAGCAGCGCCAGGGGGAGAAACACCGGGGAGCTGTTTTTT. The J gene is TRBJ2-2, the V gene TRBV2, with 7 bases identical to TRBD1. Germline V CDR1 and CDR2: SNHLY, FYNNEI. J lost 2 bases, V lost 6 bases, and 6 bases had no gene match. There are 15 residues in the CDR3.

The rearrangement joins TRBV9 to TRBJ1-2, with TRBD1 matching over 7 bases. Germline CDR1 reads SGDLS; CDR2 reads YYNGEE. The V gene end was trimmed by 0 bases and the J gene end by 5 bases; junction bases not matched to a gene: 4. The CDR3 sequence is 14 residues long. The CDR3 sequence is CASSVVGTEYGYTF. The CDR3 DNA is TGTGCCAGCAGCGTAGTTGGGACAGAATATGGCTACACCTTC.

This clone was counted only a few times. V and J are TRBV2 and TRBJ1-4; tentatively, D is TRBD1 (5 bases). V was shortened by 7 bases and J by 8 bases, with 11 bases between the two germline ends. The CDR3 has 12 residues. CDR1 SNHLY and CDR2 FYNNEI come from the germline V gene. The CDR3 nucleotides read TGTGCCAGCATCAGGGTTGGGGAAAAACTGTTTTTT. Amino acid sequence: CASIRVGEKLFF. Full variable domain (missing parts from reference TRBV2 and TRBJ1-4): EPEVTQTPSHQVTQMGQEVILRCVPISNHLYFYWYRQILGQKVEFLVSFYNNEISEKSEIFDDQFSVERPDGSNFTLKIRSTKLEDSAMYFCASIRVGEKLFFGSGTQLSVL.

V and J are TRBV19 and TRBJ2-7; TRBD1 agrees at 7 bases. Germline trimming cut 9 bases from V and 0 bases from J; bases unmatched to any gene: 8. The CDR3 is 14 residues long. The V gene's germline CDR1 is LNHDA and CDR2 SQIVND (reference sequence). CDR3 residues: CASSTGPSSYEQYF. The CDR3 nucleotides read TGTGCCAGCTCGACAGGGCCCAGCTCCTACGAGCAGTACTTC.

This clone was counted once. This sequence joins TRBV6-5 and TRBJ1-3; the match to TRBD1 covers 10 bases. This CDR3 comprises 13 residues. V was clipped by 10 bases and J by 6 bases; unmatched bases: 6. Per the germline V gene, CDR1 is MNHEY and CDR2 is SVGAGI. This CDR3 is CATSTGGENTIYF. Written as DNA, the CDR3 is TGTGCCACTTCGACAGGGGGCGAAAACACCATATATTTT.

V is TRBV5-1 and J is TRBJ2-3; TRBD2 aligns across 15 bases. J lost 0 bases, V lost 4 bases, and 6 bases had no gene match. The CDR3 is 18 residues long. Germline V gene lookup returns CDR1 SGHRS and CDR2 YFSETQ. The chain's CDR3 is CASSARTSGRGSTDTQYF. CDR3 nucleotides: TGCGCCAGCAGCGCAAGGACTAGCGGGAGGGGGAGCACAGATACGCAGTATTTT.

The rearrangement links TRBV7-2 to TRBJ2-1; 7 bases line up with TRBD2. The CDR3 length is 15 residues. The V gene end was trimmed by 5 bases and the J gene end by 7 bases; junction bases not matched to a gene: 11. Germline CDR1 reads SGHTA; CDR2 reads FQGNSA. The CDR3 is CASSVVGDYVNEQFF. The CDR3 DNA follows: TGTGCCAGCAGCGTCGTTGGGGACTATGTGAATGAGCAGTTCTTC.

This clone was seen a single time. The gene calls are TRBV3-1 (or the pseudogene TRBV3-2) and TRBJ2-3; 9 bases match TRBD2. Germline CDR1 and CDR2: LGHDT and YNNKEL (reference sequence). The CDR3 loop spans 17 amino acids. Trimming cost V 0 bases and J 2 bases; bases outside gene matches: 6. As DNA, the CDR3 is TGTGCCAGCAGCCAAGATCGAAGCGGGGGGTTCACAGATACGCAGTATTTT. Its protein product is CASSQDRSGGFTDTQYF.

J is TRBJ1-2 and V is TRBV7-3, with a tentative D call TRBD1 (5 bases). Germline V gene lookup returns CDR1 SGHTA and CDR2 FQGTGA. V was clipped by 9 bases and J by 0 bases, with 17 bases between them. The CDR3 covers 15 residues. The CDR3 nucleotides are TGTGCCAGTGACGAACAGGACCCGACTAACTATGGCTACACCTTC. It specifies CASDEQDPTNYGYTF.

This chain links TRBV2 with TRBJ1-2, with unresolved D. From germline, CDR1 is SNHLY and CDR2 FYNNEI. The CDR3 covers 11 residues. Trimming removed 8 bases from V and 6 bases from J, with 10 bases in between. Written as DNA, the CDR3 is TGTGCCAGCTTTCGGTTTAATGGCTACACCTTC. Translation: CASFRFNGYTF.

V gene TRBV7-8 combines with J gene TRBJ2-3, with D possibly being TRBD2 (6 bases). Germline CDR1 and CDR2: SGHVS and FQNEAQ. With 3 bases removed from V and 6 bases from J, the gap between germline ends came to 10 bases. This CDR3 contains 13 residues. The CDR3 region has the DNA TGTGCCAGCAGCTTCGGGGGAGCGGATACGCAGTATTTT. The encoded protein is CASSFGGADTQYF. Filled out from reference TRBV7-8 and TRBJ2-3, the complete variable domain reads GAGVSQSPRYKVAKRGQDVALRCDPISGHVSLFWYQQALGQGPEFLTYFQNEAQLDKSGLPSDRFFAERPEGSVSTLKIQRTQQEDSAVYLCASSFGGADTQYFGPGTRLTVL.